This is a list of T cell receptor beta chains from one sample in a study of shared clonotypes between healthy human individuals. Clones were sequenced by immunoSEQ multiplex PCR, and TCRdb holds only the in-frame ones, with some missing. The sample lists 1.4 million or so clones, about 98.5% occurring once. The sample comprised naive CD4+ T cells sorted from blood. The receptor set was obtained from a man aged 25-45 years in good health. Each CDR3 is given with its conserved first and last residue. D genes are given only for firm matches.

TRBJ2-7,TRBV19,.,TGTGCCAGTAGCCCGTTGAGGGCGGTATCCTACGAGCAGTACTTC,CASSPLRAVSYEQYF
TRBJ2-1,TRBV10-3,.,TGTGCCATCAGTGAGTCGGACTATGAGCAGTTCTTC,CAISESDYEQFF
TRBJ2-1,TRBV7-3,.,TGTGCCAGCAGCTTGGGACAAAACAATGAGCAGTTCTTC,CASSLGQNNEQFF
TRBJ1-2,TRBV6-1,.,TGTGCCAGCAGTGAACAAGGGGAGCACTATGGCTACACCTTC,CASSEQGEHYGYTF
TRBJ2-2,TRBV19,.,TGTGCCAGTAGTATAAGGAGTGCCCTTAACACCGGGGAGCTGTTTTTT,CASSIRSALNTGELFF
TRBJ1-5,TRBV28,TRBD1,TGTGCCGCGACGGACAGGCAAGCTGATCAGCCCCAGCATTTT,CAATDRQADQPQHF
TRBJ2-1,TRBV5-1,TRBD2,TGCGCCAGCACCTGGGCGGGACTAGCGGATGAGCAGTTCTTC,CASTWAGLADEQFF
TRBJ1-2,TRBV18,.,TGTGCCAGCTCACCGGACAGATACTATGGCTACACCTTC,CASSPDRYYGYTF
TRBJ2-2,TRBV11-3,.,TGTGCCAGCAGCACCGGACAGCAAAACACCGGGGAGCTGTTTTTT,CASSTGQQNTGELFF
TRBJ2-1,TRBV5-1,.,TGCGCCAGCAGCTCTGGGGTCGGGTCCTACAATGAGCAGTTCTTC,CASSSGVGSYNEQFF
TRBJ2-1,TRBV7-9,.,TGTGCCAGCAGCTTAAAGGGTTCGCCCTACAATGAGCAGTTCTTC,CASSLKGSPYNEQFF
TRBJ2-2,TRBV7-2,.,TGTGCCAGCAGCTTTGTCGGAAGGGGAACCGGGGAGCTGTTTTTT,CASSFVGRGTGELFF
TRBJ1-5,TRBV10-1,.,TGCGCCAGCAGTGAGCCGGGGGAGCCCCAGCATTTT,CASSEPGEPQHF
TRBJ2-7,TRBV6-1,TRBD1,TGTGCCAGCAGTGAGAATCACAGGGGGATCTACTACGAGCAGTACTTC,CASSENHRGIYYEQYF
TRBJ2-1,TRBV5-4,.,TGTGCCAGCAACAAGGGCCTCTCCTACAATGAGCAGTTCTTC,CASNKGLSYNEQFF
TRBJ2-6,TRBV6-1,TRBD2,TGTGCCAGCAGTGAAGGGACTAGCGGATACTCTGGGGCCAACGTCCTGACTTTC,CASSEGTSGYSGANVLTF
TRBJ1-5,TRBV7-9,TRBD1,TGTGCCAGCAGCTTAGGTTCCCGGGACAGAAATCAGCCCCAGCATTTT,CASSLGSRDRNQPQHF
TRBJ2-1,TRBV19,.,TGTGCCAGTAGTATATCTGCCAGGGGGGTCGTCTTC,CASSISARGVVF